This T cell receptor beta chain was captured by sequencing in a study of blood T cell repertoires in COVID-19 (dated by TCRdb to the early 2020s). Describing the broader study: Collaborator samples came from the United States, Italy and Spain and covered acute and convalescent phases of COVID-19. The prospective study material was composed of cDNA or gDNA derived from T cells, B-cell-depleted T cells, or PBMCs. The repertoires were released in a freely available public database meant as a resource for research on the immune response to SARS-CoV-2. HLA class I and class II types, where available, came from metadata supplied by the sample provider rather than from assay-based typing. Subjects who had been exposed to COVID-19, were actively infected with it, or had recovered from it provided the deeply sampled blood TCRbeta repertoires that made up the dataset. Samples were obtained from the ongoing ImmuneRACE study (first 160 participants) and from 1,200 or so subjects provided by 6 global collaborators. Sample metadata almost always included a de-identified subject ID, COVID-19 status, age in years and sex. Beyond this particular receptor, the publication reports: The amount of clinical and demographic metadata varied by source and participant and was provided uncurated.

As to this clone: Its specific antigen is unknown. Per-base quality was not reported, and no clone a single base away is much larger than it.

One collaborating source in Seattle enrolled patients during active infection and followed them longitudinally through the course of disease. The collaborating institutions used their own protocols to collect whole blood in K2EDTA tubes. Collaborator samples were shipped for TCRbeta analysis as frozen whole blood, isolated PBMCs, or DNA extracted from either sample type. TCRbeta CDR3 regions were amplified from genomic DNA by means of the immunoSEQ Assay, a bias-controlled multiplex PCR. The published analysis was carried out like this. Within the assay, amplification of reference gene primers was used to estimate how many nucleated cells each sample contained. Sequence reads were collapsed and filtered to measure the absolute abundance of every unique TCRbeta CDR3 rearrangement. For each sample, productive Simpson clonality was calculated by taking the square root of Simpson's diversity index across productive rearrangements. Drawn from immuneACCESS, this table holds only the in-frame rearrangements with V and J called that TCRdb kept. Clones are partly lost; checked studies trace under half to an unresolved V gene and leave the rest unexplained. The V and J calls and clone size were taken over from that table, and D and trimming were inferred from the DNA. The sample yields a few hundred thousand clones; roughly 80% were counted once. The top ten clonotypes cover less than 20% of the sample.

Inclusive of the bounding cysteine and phenylalanine, the CDR3 is 17 residues long. Only the CDR3 DNA stays, 51 bases, in frame from base 1. The germline V and J ends show losses of 5 bases and 0 bases respectively, and no gene match explains 11 bases of the junction. The germline V gene provides CDR1 SNHLY and CDR2 FYNNEI. The sample consisted of peripheral blood. The sequence joins TRBV2 to TRBJ1-1; 8 of the junction bases match TRBD1. The receptor's source is a person between 65 and 79 years old with COVID-19, enrolled during active disease. Here the CDR3 is given as CASSTGGTGFLNTEAFF. In nucleotides, the sequence is TGTGCCAGCAGTACCGGGGGGACAGGATTTCTGAACACTGAAGCTTTCTTT. The entire variable domain, with the stretches around the CDR3 drawn from the reference TRBV2 and TRBJ1-1 proteins, is EPEVTQTPSHQVTQMGQEVILRCVPISNHLYFYWYRQILGQKVEFLVSFYNNEISEKSEIFDDQFSVERPDGSNFTLKIRSTKLEDSAMYFCASSTGGTGFLNTEAFFGQGTRLTVV.